The T cell receptor (beta chain) under discussion was sequenced for a study of cytomegalovirus exposure and HLA in healthy donors. Study information: Around 200 million T cells yielded some 100 million unique TCR beta sequences, as an earlier analysis found.

Trimming left V 4 bases short and J 0 bases short, with 13 bases between. Germline V lookup: CDR1 SEHNR, CDR2 FQNEAQ (reference sequence). The CDR3 loop spans 15 amino acids. The primer mix had 60 Vbeta and 13 Jbeta primers. Measured with immunoSEQ multiplex PCR; TCRdb has only the in-frame clones, and not every one. The repertoire holds 85,000 to 130,000 clones, with under 80% as singletons. Healthy bone marrow donors made up the donors. Concerning this clone itself: Its antigen remains unknown.

Broader study findings: Reportedly, diagnosis of cytomegalovirus status by the classifier showed high specificity and sensitivity.

J is TRBJ2-7 and V is TRBV7-9; a weak D match, TRBD2 (6 bases). Sequencing input: PBMCs. The sequence came from a woman aged 45-65 years in good health and CMV-seropositive. The CDR3 protein is CASSSRQGGSYEQYF. The DNA for the CDR3 is TGTGCCAGCAGCTCCCGGCAGGGAGGCTCCTACGAGCAGTACTTC.